The present T cell receptor beta chain was sequenced within a study of identifying expanded T cells in peripheral blood (dated by TCRdb to the late 2010s). Concerning the study at large: Separate aliquots of the same genomic DNA pool were sequenced to produce technical replicates, and four replicates were compared in pairs. The paper as a whole reports these results and caveats: Between technical replicates the binomial model flagged roughly 1.2 differentially abundant clones, whereas over about 2 weeks the binomial model flagged about 15 and over about four weeks around 19. For all healthy donors, the variance in clone template counts between approximately two-week samples rose significantly as total template count increased. It was expected by the authors that biological variance in healthy repertoires might increase further over much longer intervals, such as months to years. Both the number of clones called differentially abundant and the false-positive rate were significantly reduced by the beta-binomial model across all healthy-donor time intervals.

CDR1 and CDR2, per the germline V gene, are LGHNA and YNFKEQ. V has 1 base trimmed and J has 2 bases trimmed; junction bases matching no gene number 5. Including the terminal cysteine and phenylalanine, the CDR3 comprises 15 residues. Of the read, only the CDR3 DNA is kept; its 45 bases are in frame from base 1. TCRbeta CDR3 regions were profiled by bias-controlled multiplex PCR amplification of genomic DNA with the immunoSEQ Assay. In the original analysis: To quantify the absolute abundance of each unique TCRbeta CDR3 region, the sequences were collapsed and filtered. Differential abundance was tested with two models: a binomial (Fisher-equivalent) model and a beta-binomial model that adds time-dependent variance fitted from healthy donors. Any clone with fewer than 5 combined templates was excluded, and a clone was called differentially abundant if its Benjamini-Hochberg FDR was below 0.01. In the beta-binomial model, variance was expressed as a function of the total template count across the two samples, in the form v = (b*log(k)+a)^2. Imported from immuneACCESS, the table was reduced by TCRdb to in-frame sequences with V and J called. These copies leave out some clones; in studies compared against another copy, an unresolved V gene accounts for under half, and the cause of the remainder is not known. The V and J calls and the clone size are those of that table, but D and trimming were determined from the DNA. The sample contains roughly 82,000 clones, approximately 84% of them found a single time. Around 18% of the sample rests with the top ten.

During the collection period, no infections or other immune events were recorded for the healthy donors. Time-dependent variance in a beta-binomial model of T-cell clone differential abundance was calibrated using healthy-donor blood repertoires as a training cohort. The training cohort was composed of roughly 10 healthy donors, 3 female and 7 male. An age range of about 25 to 64 years, with an average of approximately 43 years, was recorded for the donors. Whole blood was collected from each healthy donor at three time points spaced approximately 13 days apart and obtained from a commercial supplier. For immunosequencing, genomic DNA was extracted from whole blood that had not been sorted. Comments on this clone: What this receptor recognizes is not known. No much larger clone is present one base from it, and per-base qualities are unavailable.

The TCR comes from a person between 18 and 75 years old in good health. Recombination connected TRBV4-2 to TRBJ2-7; 7 bases in the middle match TRBD1. What was sequenced was blood. The nucleotides are TGTGCCAGCAGCCAAGTCGGGCAGGGGGCCTACGAGCAGTACTTC. This sequence encodes CASSQVGQGAYEQYF.